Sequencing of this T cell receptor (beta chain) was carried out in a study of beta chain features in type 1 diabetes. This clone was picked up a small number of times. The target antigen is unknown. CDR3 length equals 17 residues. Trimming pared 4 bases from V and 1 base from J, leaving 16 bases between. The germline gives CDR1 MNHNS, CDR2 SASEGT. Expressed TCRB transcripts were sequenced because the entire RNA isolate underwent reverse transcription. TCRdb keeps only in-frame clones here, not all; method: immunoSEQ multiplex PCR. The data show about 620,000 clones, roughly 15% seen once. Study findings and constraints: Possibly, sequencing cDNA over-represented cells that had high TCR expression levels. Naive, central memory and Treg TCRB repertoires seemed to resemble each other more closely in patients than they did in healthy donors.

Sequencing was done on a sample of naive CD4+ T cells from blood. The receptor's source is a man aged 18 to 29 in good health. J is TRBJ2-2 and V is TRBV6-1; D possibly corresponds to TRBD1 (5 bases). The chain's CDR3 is CASSVEFGRVNTGELFF. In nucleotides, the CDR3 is TGTGCCAGCAGTGTAGAGTTTGGCAGGGTGAACACCGGGGAGCTGTTTTTT.